These 2 T cell receptor beta chains share one sample of origin, sequenced in a study of cytomegalovirus exposure and HLA in healthy donors. The PCR used 60 Vbeta and 13 Jbeta primers. Using immunoSEQ multiplex PCR, the repertoire was profiled, and TCRdb retains in-frame clones only, with some absent. This sample has 130,000 or so clones; about 75% occur once, and the top ten carry about 1.5%. Sequenced sample: PBMCs. These receptors were collected from a woman aged 35 to 49 in good health and CMV-seronegative.

V and J are TRBV5-1 and TRBJ2-7; a weak D match, TRBD1 (5 bases). V lost 4 bases to trimming and J lost 2 bases, with 19 bases between them. Germline V lookup: CDR1 SGHRS, CDR2 YFSETQ. There are 16 residues in the CDR3. CDR3 nucleotide sequence: TGCGCCAGCAGCCATAACCAGGGAAGGCTGACCTACGAGCAGTACTTC. Protein: CASSHNQGRLTYEQYF.

The chain combines TRBV18 with TRBJ1-5; D is possibly TRBD1 (5 bases). This CDR3 region has 13 residues. Trimming took 2 bases from V and 7 from J, leaving 9 bases between them. Germline CDR1 reads KGHSH; CDR2 reads LQKENI. CDR3 protein: CASSPSKGQPQHF. CDR3 nucleotides: TGTGCCAGCTCACCATCTAAGGGGCAGCCCCAGCATTTT.